Following are 25 T cell receptor beta chains from one sample sequenced in a study of T cell responses to AZD1222 COVID-19 vaccine (dated by TCRdb to 2020 to 2022). Library preparation was by the immunoSEQ multiplex PCR assay. In its TCRdb copy, this immuneACCESS table keeps in-frame sequences only and misses some clones. Where compared with another copy, unresolved V genes explain less than half of these, and the others have no known cause. In all, the sample holds 150,000 to 200,000 clones, and 75% to 90% of those were seen once. Together, the top ten hold about 4.1% of the sample. The time point label, as the study defines it: about 28 days (+/-7) after the second vaccine dose. The treatment or condition label here, explained by the study, means: meningococcal conjugate vaccine given as trial control. This material consisted of peripheral blood, taken 28 days after the second dose of the MenACWY control vaccine. These TCRs come from an adult who received the MenACWY meningococcal vaccine as a control.

V and J are TRBV7-2 and TRBJ2-7; D is uncertain. Trimming shortened V by 5 bases and J by 4 bases, and 6 bases separated the two germline ends. Germline V gene lookup returns CDR1 SGHTA and CDR2 FQGNSA. The CDR3 length is 11 residues. The CDR3, as DNA: TGTGCCAGCAGCCCCCGGTACGAGCAGTACTTC. Translation gives CASSPRYEQYF.

The rearrangement uses TRBV28 and TRBJ1-1, with D hard to call. Germline assignment: CDR1 MDHEN and CDR2 SYDVKM. Trimming pared 0 bases from V and 5 bases from J, leaving 16 bases between. The CDR3 is made up of 16 amino acids. The CDR3 reads CASSLWSGSQGTEAFF. The DNA for the CDR3 is TGTGCCAGCAGTTTATGGAGCGGGTCCCAAGGGACTGAAGCTTTCTTT.

This clone was observed a single time. This chain links TRBV6-5 with TRBJ1-4, with TRBD1 matching 11 bases. V gave up 6 bases and J gave up 4 bases; unmatched junction bases: 1. Germline V gene lookup returns CDR1 MNHEY and CDR2 SVGAGI. The length of the CDR3 is 14 residues. The CDR3 region is CASRGQGVNEKLFF. The CDR3 coding sequence is TGTGCCAGCAGGGGACAGGGGGTTAATGAAAAACTGTTTTTT.

CDR3 in amino acids: CANSGTGDQPQHF. The CDR3 DNA reads TGTGCCAACTCCGGGACAGGGGATCAGCCCCAGCATTTT. The chain combines TRBV6-5 with TRBJ1-5; 10 positions match TRBD1. CDR1 and CDR2 (germline): MNHEY, SVGAGI. CDR3 length: 13 amino acids. V gave up 10 bases and J gave up 5 bases; unmatched junction bases: 5.

CDR3: CASSLGGFYGYTF. The CDR3 nucleotides are TGTGCCAGCAGCTTAGGGGGCTTCTATGGCTACACCTTC. The chain joins TRBV6-5 to TRBJ1-2; 7 bases line up with TRBD1. The CDR3 extends over 13 amino acids. Trimming cost V 6 bases and J 4 bases; bases outside gene matches: 5. CDR1 MNHEY and CDR2 SVGAGI come from the germline V gene.

This clone was observed a handful of times. The V call is TRBV28, the J call TRBJ1-2, with D tentatively TRBD1 (6 bases). Germline V gene lookup returns CDR1 MDHEN and CDR2 SYDVKM. The CDR3 loop spans 14 amino acids. Between the trimmed V and J ends, which lost 3 bases and 4 bases, there was a span of 12 bases. CDR3 protein: CASSLAEDSYGYTF. In nucleotides, the CDR3 is TGTGCCAGCAGTTTGGCCGAGGACAGCTATGGCTACACCTTC.

This clone was observed a single time. The CDR3 nucleotides are TGTGCCAGCAGTTTTCTAGTTCAGCCCCAGCATTTT. Translation: CASSFLVQPQHF. The chain carries TRBV28 and TRBJ1-5; D is ambiguous. CDR1 and CDR2 from the germline V gene are MDHEN and SYDVKM. The germline V and J ends were trimmed by 3 bases and 6 bases, with 6 bases remaining between them. CDR3 length equals 12 residues. Supplemented by reference TRBV28 and TRBJ1-5, the full variable domain reads DVKVTQSSRYLVKRTGEKVFLECVQDMDHENMFWYRQDPGLGLRLIYFSYDVKMKEKGDIPEGYSVSREKKERFSLILESASTNQTSMYLCASSFLVQPQHFGDGTRLSIL.

V and J are TRBV7-2 and TRBJ2-5; D is tentatively TRBD1 or TRBD2 (6 bases each). The CDR3 runs to 16 residues. Germline V lookup: CDR1 SGHTA, CDR2 FQGNSA. The V gene lost 2 bases and the J gene lost 5 bases, with 18 bases spanning the gap. CDR3 DNA: TGTGCCAGCAGCTTATGGCTGGGGGGCGATTGGGAGACCCAGTACTTC. Its protein is CASSLWLGGDWETQYF. The full variable domain, rest sourced from reference TRBV7-2 and TRBJ2-5, is GAGVSQSPSNKVTEKGKDVELRCDPISGHTALYWYRQSLGQGLEFLIYFQGNSAPDKSGLPSDRFSAERTGGSVSTLTIQRTQQEDSAVYLCASSLWLGGDWETQYFGPGTRLLVL.

The chain links TRBV6-6 to TRBJ1-2; 7 nucleotides line up with TRBD1. V was clipped by 4 bases and J by 6 bases; unmatched bases: 5. The CDR3 sequence is 13 residues long. Per germline, CDR1 MNHNY and CDR2 SVGAGI (reference sequence). CDR3: CASSSLGTDGYTF. The CDR3 nucleotides are TGTGCCAGCAGTTCCCTCGGGACAGATGGCTACACCTTC.

The chain recombines TRBV7-9 with TRBJ2-7, with TRBD2 matching 7 bases. With V trimmed by 5 bases and J by 2 bases, 6 bases remained unmatched. This CDR3 contains 14 residues. CDR1 is SEHNR, CDR2 FQNEAQ, per germline (reference sequence). Written as DNA, the CDR3 is TGTGCCAGCAGCCCCCGGGACTATACCTACGAGCAGTACTTC. Translated, it gives CASSPRDYTYEQYF.

About this clone: One junction end does not reproduce the germline sequence, and a read error may be involved. CDR3 loop: CASRDFGVKF. CDR3 in DNA: TGTGCCAGCAGGGACTTTGGGGTAAAATTT. This sequence joins TRBV2 and TRBJ2-3, with D possibly matching TRBD2 (5 bases). The CDR3 sequence is 10 residues long. Per germline, CDR1 SNHLY and CDR2 FYNNEI.

The chain has TRBV6-2 or TRBV6-3 and TRBJ2-7; TRBD1 agrees at 8 bases. The V segment lost 4 bases and the J segment 4 bases; nucleotides outside the gene matches: 21. There are 19 residues in the CDR3. The germline CDR1 and CDR2 sequences are MNHEY and SVGEGT. CDR3 sequence (DNA): TGTGCCAGCAGTTCGGATACAGGGGGTCCAACCCTCACAAAATACGAGCAGTACTTC. Its protein product is CASSSDTGGPTLTKYEQYF.

V gene TRBV18 combines with J gene TRBJ1-1, with a possible D match to TRBD1 (5 bases). Trimming left V 0 bases short and J 5 bases short, with 13 bases between. The CDR3 covers 15 residues. Germline V gene sequence: CDR1 KGHSH, CDR2 LQKENI. In DNA form, the CDR3 reads TGTGCCAGCTCACCACCCTCCAGGGCAGATACTGAAGCTTTCTTT. It translates to CASSPPSRADTEAFF.

The rearrangement joins TRBV28 to TRBJ1-2; possibly TRBD1 for D (5 bases). This CDR3 comprises 13 residues. Germline CDR1 reads MDHEN; CDR2 reads SYDVKM. V was cut by 1 base and J by 3 bases, with 6 bases left in between. The CDR3 bases are TGTGCCAGCAGTTTATCGGGGGACTATGGCTACACCTTC. Amino acids: CASSLSGDYGYTF.

The chain couples TRBV28 to TRBJ2-7; D may be TRBD1 or TRBD2 (5 bases each). CDR3 size: 14 residues. V was pared by 3 bases and J by 2 bases, with 11 bases between. Germline-derived CDR1 and CDR2 are MDHEN and SYDVKM. As DNA, the CDR3 is TGTGCCAGCAGTTTCCCCAGGGACGCCTACGAGCAGTACTTC. This encodes CASSFPRDAYEQYF.

J is TRBJ2-1 and V is TRBV5-1, with D hard to call. This CDR3 contains 16 residues. Between the trimmed V and J ends, which lost 0 bases and 0 bases, there was a span of 10 bases. The germline V gene encodes CDR1 SGHRS and CDR2 YFSETQ. CDR3 bases: TGCGCCAGCAGCTTGGACGGCAGCAGCTCCTACAATGAGCAGTTCTTC. It translates to CASSLDGSSSYNEQFF.

The rearrangement uses TRBV7-9 and TRBJ2-5; D tentatively fits TRBD1 or TRBD2 (5 bases each). This CDR3 contains 12 residues. The germline V gene has CDR1 SEHNR and CDR2 FQNEAQ (reference sequence). V lost 5 bases, J lost 8 bases, and 12 bases lay in between. The CDR3 loop is CASSDRDPTQYF. CDR3 nucleotides: TGTGCCAGCAGCGACCGGGACCCAACCCAGTACTTC.

This sequence joins TRBV27 and TRBJ1-2; 8 bases map to TRBD1. Germline-derived CDR1 and CDR2 are MNHEY and SMNVEV (reference sequence). The J segment lost 8 bases and the V segment lost 1 base, leaving 15 bases of the junction unmatched. The length of the CDR3 is 17 residues. The CDR3 DNA reads TGTGCCAGCAGTTTATGGGCCGGGGGGACAGGAGGTTTCGGCTACACCTTC. Translation: CASSLWAGGTGGFGYTF.

V usage is TRBV5-1 and J usage is TRBJ1-3; 7 bases fit TRBD1. Losses at the gene ends were 3 bases for V and 1 base for J; bases not matched to a gene: 4. Germline assignment: CDR1 SGHRS and CDR2 YFSETQ. The CDR3 has 15 amino acids. CDR3 sequence reads: CASSSGQLSGNTIYF. Here the CDR3 DNA reads TGCGCCAGCAGCTCGGGACAGTTATCTGGAAACACCATATATTTT.

The table lists this clone with a count of one. The chain combines TRBV28 with TRBJ1-2, with TRBD1 matching over 7 bases. This CDR3 has 13 residues. In germline, CDR1 is MDHEN, CDR2 SYDVKM. Trimming removed 5 bases from V and 6 bases from J; junction bases left unmatched: 6. CDR3 amino acids: CASSADREHGYTF. The CDR3 DNA follows: TGTGCCAGCAGTGCCGACAGGGAGCATGGCTACACCTTC.

This clone was seen a few times. This chain links TRBV7-2 with TRBJ1-1, with D uncertain. The CDR3 extends over 14 amino acids. CDR1 is SGHTA and CDR2 is FQGNSA in the germline V gene. The V end was cut by 1 base, the J end by 4 bases, with 10 bases between. CDR3 sequence reads: CASSLDRGGTEAFF. CDR3 DNA sequence: TGTGCCAGCAGCTTAGATCGGGGAGGCACTGAAGCTTTCTTT.

This clone was detected a few times. CDR3 bases: TGTGCCAGCAGCCAAGAGAGGGCGAATTCACCCCTCCACTTT. The encoded protein is CASSQERANSPLHF. The V gene is TRBV3-1 (or the pseudogene TRBV3-2), the J gene TRBJ1-6; D gene ambiguous. The CDR3 has 14 amino acids. CDR1 LGHDT and CDR2 YNNKEL come from the germline V gene (reference sequence). Trimming removed 0 bases from V and 7 bases from J, with 7 bases in between.

The gene calls are TRBV28 and TRBJ1-6; 8 nucleotides line up with TRBD1. The CDR3 spans 16 residues. The V and J ends lost 7 bases and 7 bases, in that order; junction bases with no gene match: 12. The germline CDR1 and CDR2 sequences are MDHEN and SYDVKM. CDR3 in DNA: TGTGCCAGCATTTCGTCTTTGACAGGGGTAAATTCACCCCTCCACTTT. As protein: CASISSLTGVNSPLHF.

V is TRBV7-9 and J is TRBJ2-7; D ambiguous. The CDR3 is 14 amino acids. CDR1 is SEHNR and CDR2 is FQNEAQ in the germline V gene (reference sequence). V gave up 4 bases and J gave up 6 bases, with 16 bases separating them. CDR3 residues: CASSYQTLLGEQYF. The CDR3 nucleotides are TGTGCCAGCAGCTATCAGACACTCCTAGGCGAGCAGTACTTC.

The J gene is TRBJ2-1, the V gene TRBV28; maybe TRBD2 (5 bases). Trimming removed 3 bases from V and 10 bases from J, with 10 bases in between. Germline CDR1 MDHEN, CDR2 SYDVKM. CDR3 length equals 12 residues. CDR3 residues: CASSLPGIEQFF. In nucleotides, the CDR3 is TGTGCCAGCAGTTTGCCCGGGATCGAGCAGTTCTTC.